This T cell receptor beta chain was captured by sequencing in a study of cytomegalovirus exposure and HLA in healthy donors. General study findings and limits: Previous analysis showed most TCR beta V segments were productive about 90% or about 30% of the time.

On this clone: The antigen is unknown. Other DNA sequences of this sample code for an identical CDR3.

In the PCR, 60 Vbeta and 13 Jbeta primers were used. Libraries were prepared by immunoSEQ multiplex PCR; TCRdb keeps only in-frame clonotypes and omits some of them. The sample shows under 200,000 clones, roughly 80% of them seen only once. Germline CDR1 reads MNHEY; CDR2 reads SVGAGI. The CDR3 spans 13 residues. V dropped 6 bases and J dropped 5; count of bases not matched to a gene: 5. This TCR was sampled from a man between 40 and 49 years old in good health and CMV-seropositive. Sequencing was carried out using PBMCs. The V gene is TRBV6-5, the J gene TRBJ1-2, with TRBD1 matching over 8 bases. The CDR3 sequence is CASSPTGGYGYTF. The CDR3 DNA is TGTGCCAGCAGCCCCACAGGGGGATATGGCTACACCTTC.